These T cell receptor beta chains were read from a single sample in a study of T cell repertoires in cytomegalovirus infection. Each CDR3 protein is one row after TCRdb ran MiXCR on the reads. The sample holds some 350,000 distinct CDR3 sequences, around 18% seen once. Sequencing input: PBMCs. The source is a human donor in good health (CMV status not recorded). Some clones in this sample may be carry-over from other donors' samples. CDR3s include the opening cysteine and the closing phenylalanine or tryptophan. Each record gives: clone size, J gene, CDR3 length, D gene, V gene, CDR3 DNA, CDR3 protein. D genes are given only for firm matches. Clone size is given for some rows only: seen once, a few or many times, or a class if the clone is expanded.

-	TRBJ2-3	14	-	TRBV7-9	TGTGCCAACAACGCGCGGGCTAGTCCAGATACGCAGTATTTT	CANNARASPDTQYF
few	TRBJ1-1	13	TRBD1	TRBV19	TGTGCCAGTACTCGGAGGGGGCTTACTGAAGCTTTCTTT	CASTRRGLTEAFF
few	TRBJ1-5	16	TRBD1	TRBV7-9	TGTGCCAGCAGCGCCGCCGGGACAGGGGTCGGCCAGCCCCAGCATTTT	CASSAAGTGVGQPQHF
-	TRBJ2-7	13	TRBD1	TRBV10-3	TGTGCCACCGGGACAGAACTTGACTACGAGCAGTACTTC	CATGTELDYEQYF
once	TRBJ1-6	15	-	TRBV2	TGTGCCAGCACCCTCCAGAGTAACCCCAATTCACCCCTCCACTTT	CASTLQSNPNSPLHF
-	TRBJ2-2	15	-	TRBV12-3/TRBV12-4	TGTGCCAGCAGTTTTGGGCTTCGCTACACCGGGGAGCTGTTTTTT	CASSFGLRYTGELFF
-	TRBJ1-1	13	-	TRBV30	TGTGCCTGGAGTGTGGCGGGGGACACTGAAGCTTTCTTT	CAWSVAGDTEAFF
many	TRBJ2-2	18	-	TRBV5-6	TGTGCCAGCAGCTTGGTTCGGTCTAAGACATCGAACACCGGGGAGCTGTTTTTT	CASSLVRSKTSNTGELFF
-	TRBJ2-1	12	-	TRBV4-2	TGTGCCAGCAGCCAAGTGAGCAATGAGCAGTTCTTC	CASSQVSNEQFF
many	TRBJ2-7	16	-	TRBV12-3/TRBV12-4	TGTGCCAGCACCAGGGACGCACACCTCCCTCGCGGCGAGCAGTACTTC	CASTRDAHLPRGEQYF
many	TRBJ1-2	13	-	TRBV7-2	TGTGCCAGCAGCTTAGCGGCAGCCTATGGCTACACCTTC	CASSLAAAYGYTF
many	TRBJ1-5	11	-	TRBV28	TGTGCCAGCAGTCGTGGTCAGCCCCAGCATTTT	CASSRGQPQHF
many	TRBJ1-3	14	-	TRBV7-2	TGTGCCAGCAGCTCGGAACAGGTTGGGAACACCATATATTTT	CASSSEQVGNTIYF
once	TRBJ1-4	15	TRBD1	TRBV12-3/TRBV12-4	TGTGCCAGCAGTTCAAGAACAGGGGGGGGTGAAAAACTGTTTTTT	CASSSRTGGGEKLFF
many	TRBJ2-5	15	TRBD2	TRBV11-2	TGTGCCAGCAGCCGATGGGGGAGGGCGTTAGAGACCCAGTACTTC	CASSRWGRALETQYF
many	TRBJ2-5	12	-	TRBV12-3/TRBV12-4	TGTGCCAGCAGTAGGGGGGAGAAGGCCCAGTACTTC	CASSRGEKAQYF
-	TRBJ2-3	11	-	TRBV20-1	TGCAGTGTGGGGGACACAGATACGCAGTATTTT	CSVGDTDTQYF
few	TRBJ2-1	15	TRBD2	TRBV9	TGTGCCAGCAGCATCGGCGGGGGGCCTTACAATGAGCAGTTCTTC	CASSIGGGPYNEQFF
-	TRBJ2-1	12	-	TRBV7-9	TGTGCCAGCAGCTTATTTGGATATGAGCAGTTCTTC	CASSLFGYEQFF
few	TRBJ2-1	12	-	TRBV2	TGTGCCAGCAAGGGCTCCTACAATGAGCAGTTCTTC	CASKGSYNEQFF
few	TRBJ1-1	11	-	TRBV12-3/TRBV12-4	TGTGCCAGCACCTCGGGGGGTGAAGCTTTCTTT	CASTSGGEAFF
-	TRBJ2-7	15	-	TRBV2	TGTGCCAGCAGCGAAACCAGGGAAATGAACTACGAGCAGTACTTC	CASSETREMNYEQYF
-	TRBJ2-5	15	TRBD2	TRBV20-1	TGCAGTGCTAAAGGGACTAGCGGGAGCCGTGAGACCCAGTACTTC	CSAKGTSGSRETQYF
many	TRBJ2-3	17	TRBD2	TRBV7-2	TGTGCCAGCAGCCCCGGGGGGAAGGCTAGCCGGACAGATACGCAGTATTTT	CASSPGGKASRTDTQYF
many	TRBJ1-1	14	-	TRBV7-2	TGTGCCAGCAGCTTAGGCGTGGGCCTCACTGAAGCTTTCTTT	CASSLGVGLTEAFF
-	TRBJ1-1	15	-	TRBV5-1	TGCGCCAGCAGTTTAGAACAGGGCATGAACACTGAAGCTTTCTTT	CASSLEQGMNTEAFF
few	TRBJ1-5	15	-	TRBV19	TGTGCCAGTAGTATATGGGGGGCCGGCAATCAGCCCCAGCATTTT	CASSIWGAGNQPQHF
-	TRBJ2-4	14	-	TRBV5-8	TGTGCCAGCAGACCCGGACTACGACAAAACATTCAGTACTTC	CASRPGLRQNIQYF
-	TRBJ2-1	11	-	TRBV20-1	TGCAGTGCTTGGACGGTACGTGAGCAGTTCTTC	CSAWTVREQFF
few	TRBJ2-1	13	-	TRBV7-4	TGTGCCAGCAGCGCCCTCTCCTACAATGAGCAGTTCTTC	CASSALSYNEQFF
few	TRBJ1-2	15	-	TRBV10-3	TGTGCCATCAGTGAAGTATTGGGGGAGGGCTATGGCTACACCTTC	CAISEVLGEGYGYTF
many	TRBJ2-1	14	TRBD1	TRBV7-2	TGTGCCAGCAGCTTAGTGGGGACAGGGAATGAGCAGTTCTTC	CASSLVGTGNEQFF
many	TRBJ2-3	17	TRBD2	TRBV7-2	TGTGCCAGCAGCCGGCCGCTAGCGGGAGGCCCCGCAGATACGCAGTATTTT	CASSRPLAGGPADTQYF
-	TRBJ2-3	15	-	TRBV28	TGTGCCAGCAGTCCACACCGGGACCCCACAGATACGCAGTATTTT	CASSPHRDPTDTQYF
few	TRBJ2-1	14	TRBD2	TRBV2	TGTGCCAGCAGTGAGACTAGCGGTGGGGTTGAGCAGTTCTTC	CASSETSGGVEQFF
-	TRBJ1-5	15	TRBD1	TRBV6-1	TGTGCCAGCAGAACCTGGAGGGGGCTCGGACAGCCCCAGCATTTT	CASRTWRGLGQPQHF
-	TRBJ2-3	15	-	TRBV5-4	TGTGCCAGCAGCTTGCGGTCAGGGTCGGCAGATACGCAGTATTTT	CASSLRSGSADTQYF
few	TRBJ1-3	14	-	TRBV12-3/TRBV12-4	TGTGCCAGCAGTTTCTCCGCCTCTGGAAACACCATATATTTT	CASSFSASGNTIYF
-	TRBJ1-5	17	TRBD1	TRBV19	TGTGCCAGTAGTACAACAGGGGGGGCAGGGCTTCAGAAGACCCAGCATTTT	CASSTTGGAGLQKTQHF
many	TRBJ1-5	13	-	TRBV6-1	TGTGCCAGCAGAATTCGAGGAAATCAGCCCCAGCATTTT	CASRIRGNQPQHF
few	TRBJ1-3	14	-	TRBV19	TGTGCCATTCAAGACGGTCCCTCTGGAAACACCATATATTTT	CAIQDGPSGNTIYF
few	TRBJ1-5	14	-	TRBV12-3/TRBV12-4	TGTGCCAGCAGTTTAGGCGACAGTTTACAGCCCCAGCATTTT	CASSLGDSLQPQHF
-	TRBJ1-1	13	TRBD1	TRBV20-1	TGCAGTGCTGGACAGGGAGGGAGAACTGAAGCTTTCTTT	CSAGQGGRTEAFF
once	TRBJ2-7	17	TRBD2	TRBV11-2	TGTGCCAGCAGCCGCGCGCGGGTTGGACTAGCCGGTTACGAGCAGTACTTC	CASSRARVGLAGYEQYF